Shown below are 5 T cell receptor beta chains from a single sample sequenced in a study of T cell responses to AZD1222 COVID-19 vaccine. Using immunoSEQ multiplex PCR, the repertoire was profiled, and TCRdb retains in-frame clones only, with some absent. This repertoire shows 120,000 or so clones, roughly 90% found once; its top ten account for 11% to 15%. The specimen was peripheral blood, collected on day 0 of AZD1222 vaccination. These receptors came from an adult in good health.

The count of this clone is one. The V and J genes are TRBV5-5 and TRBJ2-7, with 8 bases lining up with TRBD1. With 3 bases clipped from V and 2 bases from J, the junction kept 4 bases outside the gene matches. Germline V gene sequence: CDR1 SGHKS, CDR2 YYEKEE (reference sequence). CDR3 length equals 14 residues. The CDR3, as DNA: TGTGCCAGCAGCTCGGGACAGGTCCCCTACGAGCAGTACTTC. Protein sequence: CASSSGQVPYEQYF. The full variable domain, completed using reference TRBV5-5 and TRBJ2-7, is DAGVTQSPTHLIKTRGQQVTLRCSPISGHKSVSWYQQVLGQGPQFIFQYYEKEERGRGNFPDRFSARQFPNYSSELNVNALLLGDSALYLCASSSGQVPYEQYFGPGTRLTVT.

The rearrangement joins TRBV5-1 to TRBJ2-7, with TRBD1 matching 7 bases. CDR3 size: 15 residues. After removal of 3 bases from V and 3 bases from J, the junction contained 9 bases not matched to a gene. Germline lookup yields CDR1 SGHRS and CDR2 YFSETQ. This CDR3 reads CASSSGTAILYEQYF. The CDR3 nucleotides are TGCGCCAGCAGCTCAGGGACAGCTATACTCTACGAGCAGTACTTC.

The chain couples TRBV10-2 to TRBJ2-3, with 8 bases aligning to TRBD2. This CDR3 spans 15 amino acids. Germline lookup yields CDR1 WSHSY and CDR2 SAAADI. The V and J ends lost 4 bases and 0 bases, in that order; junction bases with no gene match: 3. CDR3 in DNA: TGCGCCAGCAGTGTAGAGCGGGGGAGCACAGATACGCAGTATTTT. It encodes CASSVERGSTDTQYF.

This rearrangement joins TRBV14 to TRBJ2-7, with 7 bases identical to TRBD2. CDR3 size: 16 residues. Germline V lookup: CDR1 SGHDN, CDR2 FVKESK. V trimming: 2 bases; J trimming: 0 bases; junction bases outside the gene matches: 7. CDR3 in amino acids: CASSQRLAASSYEQYF. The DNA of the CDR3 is TGTGCCAGCAGCCAACGACTAGCTGCCAGCTCCTACGAGCAGTACTTC.

The CDR3 protein is CASSFTSLAGGDTQYF. CDR3 DNA sequence: TGTGCCAGCAGCTTTACGTCCCTAGCGGGTGGGGATACGCAGTATTTT. The J gene is TRBJ2-3, the V gene TRBV5-4; 8 bases align to TRBD2. CDR3 size: 16 residues. Germline CDR1 SGHNT, CDR2 YYREEE (reference sequence). Germline trimming cut 2 bases from V and 6 bases from J; bases unmatched to any gene: 11. The variable domain in full, with the rest retrieved from reference TRBV5-4 and TRBJ2-3, is ETGVTQSPTHLIKTRGQQVTLRCSSQSGHNTVSWYQQALGQGPQFIFQYYREEENGRGNFPPRFSGLQFPNYSSELNVNALELDDSALYLCASSFTSLAGGDTQYFGPGTRLTVL.